Listed below are T cell receptor beta chains from one sample, sequenced in a study of T cell changes during pregnancy in multiple sclerosis. Using immunoSEQ multiplex PCR, the repertoire was profiled, and TCRdb retains in-frame clones only, with some absent. The repertoire holds around 74,000 clones, about nine tenths seen once, with approximately 3.4% in the top ten. Sample: peripheral blood, taken before pregnancy. The receptors shown here come from a female donor with multiple sclerosis, enrolled in a pregnancy study. Each CDR3 is given with its conserved first and last residue. A D gene is named only where the DNA matches it firmly. Clone size is not always given. Where it is, it says once, few, many or a class for expanded clones.

CDR3nt,CDR3aa,abundance,v_gene,j_gene,d_gene
TGTGCCAGCTCACCCAAGTACCTAGCGTCGACCGGGGAGCTGTTTTTT,CASSPKYLASTGELFF,-,TRBV18,TRBJ2-2,-
TGTGCCTGGAGTGTTGAGGAGACAGGGCCTGACTATGGCTACACCTTC,CAWSVEETGPDYGYTF,-,TRBV30,TRBJ1-2,TRBD1
TGTGCCAGCAGCCCCTCCGGGACAGGGAGGGTGCAGTACTTC,CASSPSGTGRVQYF,-,TRBV14,TRBJ2-7,TRBD1
TGTGCCAGCTCACCCGGGACTAGCGGAGCCCCGGGGGAGCAGTACTTC,CASSPGTSGAPGEQYF,once,TRBV18,TRBJ2-7,TRBD2
TGTGCCAGCAGCTTGAGGACAGGAATACCCCTCTCTGGAAACACCATATATTTT,CASSLRTGIPLSGNTIYF,-,TRBV5-8,TRBJ1-3,TRBD1
TGTGCCAGCTCACCAATACAGGACAGGGGTCAGAATTCACCCCTCCACTTT,CASSPIQDRGQNSPLHF,few,TRBV18,TRBJ1-6,TRBD1
TGTGCCAGTAGTATATCGTGGCGAGCGGGGGGCCAAGAGACCCAGTACTTC,CASSISWRAGGQETQYF,-,TRBV19,TRBJ2-5,TRBD2
TGTGCCAGCAGTGACTCCCCTCAGGGTGTCTATGGCTACACCTTC,CASSDSPQGVYGYTF,-,TRBV6-4,TRBJ1-2,-
TGCGCCAGCAGCTGGACCGTAGGGAGCGGAAACTCCTACGAGCAGTACTTC,CASSWTVGSGNSYEQYF,once,TRBV5-1,TRBJ2-7,-
TGTGCCAGCAGCCAGAGGGGGGGCGACTACAATGAGCAGTTCTTC,CASSQRGGDYNEQFF,-,TRBV4-2,TRBJ2-1,-
TGTGCCACCGGGGACAGCTCTGGAAACACCATATATTTT,CATGDSSGNTIYF,-,TRBV6-1,TRBJ1-3,TRBD1
TGTGCCAGCAGCTCTATCCCCAGGGGGAACACTGAAGCTTTCTTT,CASSSIPRGNTEAFF,-,TRBV5-6,TRBJ1-1,-
TGTGCCAGTTATCGGGGATCTGAAGCTTTCTTT,CASYRGSEAFF,-,TRBV19,TRBJ1-1,-
TGTGCCAGCAGGACAGGGGGGAACACTGAAGCTTTCTTT,CASRTGGNTEAFF,once,TRBV6-5,TRBJ1-1,TRBD1
TGTGCCAGCGTGGCCCCGGACAGGGTGCAGCCCCAGCATTTT,CASVAPDRVQPQHF,-,TRBV2,TRBJ1-5,TRBD1
TGTGCCAGCAGGGTTTTGGTCGGAGACTATGGCTACACCTTC,CASRVLVGDYGYTF,-,TRBV2,TRBJ1-2,-
TGTGCCAGCAGCCCTGGGACAGCCCAAGAGACCCAGTACTTC,CASSPGTAQETQYF,-,TRBV7-3,TRBJ2-5,TRBD1
TGTGCCAGCAGCCCCGGGGGGGGAGGAATCCTATATTTT,CASSPGGGGILYF,-,TRBV7-6,TRBJ1-3,-
TGTGCCAGCGGCAGGTCTATCACAGATACGCAGTATTTT,CASGRSITDTQYF,-,TRBV11-1,TRBJ2-3,-
TGTGCCAGCAGCGTAGTAACAGGGCTAGGGCTGGCCCTGAACACTGAAGCTTTCTTT,CASSVVTGLGLALNTEAFF,-,TRBV9,TRBJ1-1,-